The 27 T cell receptor beta chains below were found in one sample sequenced in a study of a mutant IDH1 vaccine in newly diagnosed glioma. Time point meaning: week 11, during vaccination. In every dose of vaccine, 300 ug of mutant IDH1 20-mer peptide was given alongside topical imiquimod. Only in-frame clones appear in the TCRdb table, and some are missing; sequencing was by immunoSEQ multiplex PCR. The profile shows about 67,000 clones, around nine tenths of them singletons. Which antigens these TCRs recognize remains unknown. Source: PBMCs, taken from a glioma patient whose treatment included an IDH1 peptide vaccine. The receptor source for this set is a man aged 35-49 years with glioma.

The gene calls are TRBV6-1 and TRBJ2-3; D possibly uses TRBD1 or TRBD2 (6 bases each). The germline V and J ends were trimmed by 8 bases and 2 bases, with 14 bases remaining between them. Per the germline V gene, CDR1 is MNHNS and CDR2 is SASEGT. The CDR3 contains 14 residues. CDR3 residues: CASEGGIHTDTQYF. The DNA for the CDR3 is TGTGCCAGCGAGGGGGGAATACACACAGATACGCAGTATTTT.

The chain couples TRBV5-5 to TRBJ1-2; 9 bases line up with TRBD1. The germline gives CDR1 SGHKS, CDR2 YYEKEE (reference sequence). CDR3 length: 15 amino acids. The V segment lost 2 bases and the J segment 3 bases; nucleotides outside the gene matches: 5. In nucleotides, the CDR3 is TGTGCCAGCAGCTTTAATACAGGGGGCGACTATGGCTACACCTTC. Translating gives CASSFNTGGDYGYTF.

V gene TRBV7-2 combines with J gene TRBJ2-7, with 7 bases aligning to TRBD2. Germline loops: CDR1 SGHTA, CDR2 FQGNSA. V lost 3 bases to trimming and J lost 1 base; unmatched junction nucleotides: 6. This CDR3 region has 15 residues. The DNA of the CDR3 is TGTGCCAGCAGCTTCCTGACTAGCAGGTCCTACGAGCAGTACTTC. Amino acid sequence: CASSFLTSRSYEQYF. Using reference TRBV7-2 and TRBJ2-7 for the parts outside the CDR3, the full variable domain is GAGVSQSPSNKVTEKGKDVELRCDPISGHTALYWYRQSLGQGLEFLIYFQGNSAPDKSGLPSDRFSAERTGGSVSTLTIQRTQQEDSAVYLCASSFLTSRSYEQYFGPGTRLTVT.

V gene TRBV28 combines with J gene TRBJ2-3, with D possibly being TRBD1 (5 bases). Germline V CDR1 and CDR2: MDHEN, SYDVKM. The CDR3 sequence is 14 residues long. The V and J ends lost 6 bases and 8 bases respectively, with 18 bases between them. The chain's CDR3 is CASSSLDRIVTQYF. DNA of the CDR3: TGTGCCAGCAGCTCCCTCGACAGAATTGTTACGCAGTATTTT.

This clone was counted a single time. This chain uses TRBV7-2 with TRBJ1-1; D unresolved. The germline V and J ends were trimmed by 2 bases and 4 bases, with 17 bases remaining between them. Germline values: CDR1 SGHTA, CDR2 FQGNSA. CDR3 size: 16 residues. For the CDR3, the DNA is TGTGCCAGCAGCTTAAAATTCGGGATCGTGGGCACTGAAGCTTTCTTT. The encoded protein is CASSLKFGIVGTEAFF. Filled out from reference TRBV7-2 and TRBJ1-1, the complete variable domain reads GAGVSQSPSNKVTEKGKDVELRCDPISGHTALYWYRQSLGQGLEFLIYFQGNSAPDKSGLPSDRFSAERTGGSVSTLTIQRTQQEDSAVYLCASSLKFGIVGTEAFFGQGTRLTVV.

The V and J genes are TRBV15 and TRBJ2-7; 8 bases line up with TRBD2. The CDR3 is made up of 15 amino acids. Trimming cost V 2 bases and J 1 base; bases outside gene matches: 4. Germline assignment: CDR1 LNHNV and CDR2 YYDKDF (reference sequence). In DNA form, the CDR3 reads TGTGCCACCAGCAGACTACTAGCGGTTTCCTACGAGCAGTACTTC. Protein sequence: CATSRLLAVSYEQYF.

This chain uses TRBV29-1 with TRBJ2-6; no reliable D call. The germline V gene encodes CDR1 SQVTM and CDR2 ANQGSEA. The CDR3 has 17 amino acids. The V end was cut by 4 bases, the J end by 0 bases, with 16 bases between. CDR3 sequence (DNA): TGCAGCGTTGTAGGTCAAGTCCCGAACTCTGGGGCCAACGTCCTGACTTTC. Its protein is CSVVGQVPNSGANVLTF.

This chain joins TRBV27 and TRBJ1-4; 9 nucleotides line up with TRBD1. Per germline, CDR1 MNHEY and CDR2 SMNVEV (reference sequence). V was clipped by 5 bases and J by 8 bases; unmatched bases: 12. This CDR3 comprises 16 residues. In DNA form, the CDR3 reads TGTGCCAGCAGTGGGACAGGGCCCGCTTTAGGGGAAAAACTGTTTTTT. It translates to CASSGTGPALGEKLFF.

With regard to this clone: The sample has other DNA sequences that encode this CDR3 too. This chain joins TRBV7-8 and TRBJ1-6; D uncertain. This CDR3 is built from 17 residues. Deletions cut 6 bases from V and 8 bases from J, with 23 bases between. The V gene's germline CDR1 is SGHVS and CDR2 FQNEAQ. CDR3 nucleotide sequence: TGTGCCAGCAGTAGGTTACGGGTCCCCCGGGGAGATTCACCCCTCCACTTT. It specifies CASSRLRVPRGDSPLHF.

V is TRBV27 and J is TRBJ2-7; 10 bases map to TRBD1. Germline V CDR1 and CDR2: MNHEY, SMNVEV (reference sequence). CDR3 size: 16 residues. Trimming cost V 2 bases and J 2 bases; bases outside gene matches: 6. CDR3 loop: CASSLNFGTGAYEQYF. The CDR3, as DNA: TGTGCCAGCAGTTTAAATTTTGGGACAGGGGCCTACGAGCAGTACTTC.

The chain couples TRBV5-6 to TRBJ1-2; no reliable D call. The CDR3 runs 14 residues. Germline CDR1 SGHDT, CDR2 YYEEEE. Trimming shortened V by 4 bases and J by 4 bases, and 14 bases separated the two germline ends. CDR3 sequence: CASSAWGAVYGYTF. The CDR3 bases are TGTGCCAGCAGCGCCTGGGGAGCAGTCTATGGCTACACCTTC.

The chain couples TRBV7-9 to TRBJ2-1; 9 bases line up with TRBD2. V lost 4 bases, J lost 0 bases, and 4 bases stayed unmatched. The CDR3 sequence is 16 residues long. Germline CDR1 is SEHNR and CDR2 is FQNEAQ (reference sequence). In nucleotides, the CDR3 is TGTGCCAGCAGCTCAACTAGCGGGCTCTCCTACAATGAGCAGTTCTTC. Protein sequence: CASSSTSGLSYNEQFF.

J is TRBJ1-1 and V is TRBV27; the match to TRBD1 covers 9 bases. CDR3 length: 16 amino acids. Losses at the gene ends were 4 bases for V and 6 bases for J; bases not matched to a gene: 12. Germline lookup yields CDR1 MNHEY and CDR2 SMNVEV (reference sequence). DNA of the CDR3: TGTGCCAGCAGTTCCCCCGGGACAGGGAAAAGGGCTGAAGCTTTCTTT. Its translation is CASSSPGTGKRAEAFF.

The chain uses TRBV7-9 and TRBJ1-5, with a weak D call TRBD1 (5 bases). The CDR3 spans 14 residues. Germline CDR1 and CDR2: SEHNR and FQNEAQ (reference sequence). Trimming removed 2 bases at V and 4 bases at J, with 9 bases between. The CDR3 sequence: CASSLPGVNQPQHF. The CDR3 bases are TGTGCCAGCAGCTTACCGGGGGTGAATCAGCCCCAGCATTTT. Based on the CDR3 plus reference TRBV7-9 and TRBJ1-5, the full variable domain is DTGVSQNPRHKITKRGQNVTFRCDPISEHNRLYWYRQTLGQGPEFLTYFQNEAQLEKSRLLSDRFSAERPKGSFSTLEIQRTEQGDSAMYLCASSLPGVNQPQHFGDGTRLSIL.

The chain employs TRBV28 and TRBJ1-1; D unclear. Germline CDR1 reads MDHEN; CDR2 reads SYDVKM. Trimming removed 10 bases at V and 0 bases at J, with 12 bases between. This CDR3 comprises 13 residues. In DNA, the CDR3 is TGTGCCACCCTCTCCGGGATGAACACTGAAGCTTTCTTT. Protein product: CATLSGMNTEAFF.

The V call is TRBV5-6, the J call TRBJ1-2; 9 nucleotides agree with TRBD1. The CDR3 length is 14 residues. Losses at the gene ends were 4 bases for V and 5 bases for J; bases not matched to a gene: 6. Germline CDR1 SGHDT, CDR2 YYEEEE. Here the CDR3 reads CASSVPGTGYGYTF. The DNA for the CDR3 is TGTGCCAGCAGCGTACCCGGGACAGGGTATGGCTACACCTTC.

The CDR3 sequence is CASRNPRGLNTEAFF. The CDR3 nucleotides read TGTGCCAGCAGAAACCCTCGGGGTTTGAACACTGAAGCTTTCTTT. The J gene is TRBJ1-1, the V gene TRBV25-1, with D uncertain. The germline V gene has CDR1 MGHDK and CDR2 SYGVNS. V was trimmed by 6 bases and J by 0 bases, leaving 14 bases between them. The CDR3 runs 15 residues.

V usage is TRBV25-1 and J usage is TRBJ1-5; 8 bases agree with TRBD1. This CDR3 is 14 amino acids long. The germline V gene encodes CDR1 MGHDK and CDR2 SYGVNS. Trimming at V came to 3 bases and at J to 6 bases, leaving 4 bases not matched to a gene. CDR3 residues: CASSESGGFQPQHF. CDR3 DNA: TGTGCCAGCAGTGAGTCAGGGGGCTTTCAGCCCCAGCATTTT.

In this sample, this clone turned up a few times. Here the CDR3 reads CASSPEANTQYF. Here the CDR3 DNA reads TGTGCCAGCAGCCCGGAGGCAAATACGCAGTATTTT. This chain connects TRBV11-2 to TRBJ2-3; tentative D call: TRBD2 (5 bases). Trimming removed 5 bases from V and 7 bases from J, with 10 bases in between. Germline V CDR1 and CDR2: SGHAT, FQNNGV. The CDR3 extends over 12 amino acids.

The V call is TRBV5-1, the J call TRBJ1-2, with D perhaps matching TRBD1 (5 bases). CDR1 SGHRS and CDR2 YFSETQ come from the germline V gene. The V end lost 1 base, the J end lost 4 bases, and 11 bases lay between the germline ends. There are 14 residues in the CDR3. The CDR3 region is CASSLWQGVYGYTF. CDR3 nucleotides: TGCGCCAGCAGCTTGTGGCAGGGCGTCTATGGCTACACCTTC. Variable domain in full (rest from reference TRBV5-1 and TRBJ1-2): KAGVTQTPRYLIKTRGQQVTLSCSPISGHRSVSWYQQTPGQGLQFLFEYFSETQRNKGNFPGRFSGRQFSNSRSEMNVSTLELGDSALYLCASSLWQGVYGYTFGSGTRLTVV.

This chain joins TRBV28 and TRBJ2-2; TRBD2 aligns across 10 bases. V was pared by 0 bases and J by 3 bases, with 4 bases of the junction left unmatched. Germline CDR1 MDHEN, CDR2 SYDVKM. There are 17 residues in the CDR3. CDR3 amino acids: CASSLWSGGAHTGELFF. The CDR3 DNA follows: TGTGCCAGCAGTTTATGGAGCGGGGGGGCCCACACCGGGGAGCTGTTTTTT.

The chain carries TRBV5-1 and TRBJ2-2, with D perhaps TRBD1 (6 bases). The V gene's germline CDR1 is SGHRS and CDR2 YFSETQ. Deletions cut 2 bases from V and 3 bases from J, with 14 bases between. The length of the CDR3 is 16 residues. This chain's CDR3 is CASSFSDSLYTGELFF. Here the CDR3 DNA reads TGCGCCAGCAGCTTTTCGGACAGTTTATACACCGGGGAGCTGTTTTTT.

The rearrangement uses TRBV19 and TRBJ2-6, with D perhaps TRBD1 (6 bases). CDR3 length: 16 amino acids. V was clipped by 7 bases and J by 0 bases, with 13 bases between them. Germline assignment: CDR1 LNHDA and CDR2 SQIVND (reference sequence). CDR3 residues: CASTRGQLSGANVLTF. For the CDR3, the DNA is TGTGCCAGTACCCGAGGACAGCTCTCTGGGGCCAACGTCCTGACTTTC.

This chain links TRBV7-2 with TRBJ2-7, with TRBD2 identical over 7 bases. The CDR3 extends over 14 amino acids. V lost 2 bases, J lost 0 bases, and 1 base stayed unmatched. The germline gives CDR1 SGHTA, CDR2 FQGNSA. This CDR3 is CASSLSGASYEQYF. CDR3 bases: TGTGCCAGCAGCTTAAGCGGGGCCTCCTACGAGCAGTACTTC.

The chain employs TRBV4-1 and TRBJ1-1, with 11 positions matching TRBD1. V was pared by 2 bases and J by 2 bases, with 10 bases of the junction left unmatched. Germline V CDR1 and CDR2: MGHRA, YSYEKL. The length of the CDR3 is 18 residues. The CDR3 DNA sequence: TGCGCCAGCAGCCAACCTAGAGGGACAGGGGGACTTAACACTGAAGCTTTCTTT. It translates to CASSQPRGTGGLNTEAFF.

The gene calls are TRBV5-8 and TRBJ1-1; D is possibly TRBD1 (6 bases). The CDR3 sequence is 17 residues long. V gave up 4 bases and J gave up 0 bases, with 19 bases separating them. Germline V gene data show CDR1 as SGHTS and CDR2 as YDEGEE. The CDR3 bases are TGTGCCAGCAGCGTGGGCAGGGGACCAGACTTGAACACTGAAGCTTTCTTT. This sequence encodes CASSVGRGPDLNTEAFF.

The chain is built from TRBV2 and TRBJ2-7, with D uncertain. Germline lookup yields CDR1 SNHLY and CDR2 FYNNEI. The CDR3 contains 12 residues. The ends were cut back, 4 bases at V and 2 bases at J, with 6 bases in the middle. As DNA, the CDR3 is TGTGCCAGCAGTGTCGATACCTACGAGCAGTACTTC. Amino acid sequence: CASSVDTYEQYF.